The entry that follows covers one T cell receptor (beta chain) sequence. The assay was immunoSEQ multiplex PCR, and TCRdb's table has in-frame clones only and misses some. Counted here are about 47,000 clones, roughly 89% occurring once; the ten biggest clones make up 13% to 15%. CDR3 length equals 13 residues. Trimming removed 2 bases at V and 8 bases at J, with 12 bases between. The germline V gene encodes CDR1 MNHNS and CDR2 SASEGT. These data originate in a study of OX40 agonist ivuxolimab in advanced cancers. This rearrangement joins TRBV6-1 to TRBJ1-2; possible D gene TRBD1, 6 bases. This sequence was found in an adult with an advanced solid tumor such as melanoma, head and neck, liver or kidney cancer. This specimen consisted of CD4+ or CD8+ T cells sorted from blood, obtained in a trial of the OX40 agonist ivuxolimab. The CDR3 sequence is CASSERGARGYTF. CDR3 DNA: TGTGCCAGCAGTGAAAGGGGGGCGCGGGGCTACACCTTC.